Given below is one TCR beta chain in context. Its antigen is unknown. Base qualities are not recorded, but no much larger clone differs from it by a single base. The instrument was an Illumina HiSeq 2500. Quantitative 5'-RACE with molecular barcodes was the method used to prepare the TCR beta libraries. From the authors' description of their analysis: A new computational method based on a probabilistic model of VDJ rearrangement was used to identify disease-linked TCR variants. TCRdb passed the public sequencing reads through fastp at Q25 and MiXCR, retaining productive beta sequences. Identical CDR3 proteins give one entry, which carries the most common genes and DNA. It is TCRdb's table, rather than the study itself, that gives the V and J calls and clone size. The sample data list about 360,000 distinct CDR3 sequences, and around 20% of these were observed just once. Clones ranked in the top ten supply around 12% of the sample.

The sample belongs to a study of CD8 T cells in ankylosing spondylitis (dated by TCRdb to about 2017). Study-wide context: The study set out to find disease-linked TCR variants by profiling T cell receptor beta repertoires in ankylosing spondylitis patients and healthy donors. The whole study cohort included 108 healthy donors and 20 to 25 ankylosing spondylitis patients. Peripheral blood samples were taken, and synovial fluid was additionally collected from ankylosing spondylitis patients. Results and caveats for the whole study, not just this receptor: The disease-linked clones had a CD8+ phenotype and were found at relatively low frequencies in peripheral blood. Some motif variants had previously been reported in the synovial fluid and blood of reactive arthritis patients, which suggests shared mechanisms of disease initiation. According to the report, matched synovial fluid samples from ankylosing spondylitis patients were significantly enriched for the disease-linked clones. A TCR beta motif of several highly homologous amino acid variants appeared characteristic of blood from ankylosing spondylitis patients.

The cysteine opens and the phenylalanine closes a CDR3 of 13 amino acids. Only the CDR3 part of the read is kept: 39 bases, read in frame from the first base. V is clipped by 10 bases and J by 0 bases, and the sequence between their germline boundaries is 11 bases long. From a lookup of the germline V gene, CDR1 and CDR2 are ENHRY and SYGVKD. The sequence is built from TRBV10-3 and TRBJ2-3; the D match is possibly TRBD1 or TRBD2, with 6 bases aligned in each. The origin of this receptor is a male donor with ankylosing spondylitis or in good health (not recorded which). The sequencing input was blood, either unsorted or a sorted T cell fraction (not recorded which). The DNA sequence follows: TGTGCCACGGGGGCGAGTAGCACAGATACGCAGTATTTT. The encoded protein is CATGASSTDTQYF.